A selection of T cell receptor beta chains follows, all from one sample in a study of cytomegalovirus exposure and HLA in healthy donors. Assay: immunoSEQ multiplex PCR; the TCRdb copy retains only in-frame clones and omits some. The sample shows 110,000 to 150,000 clones, 80% of them seen only once. The specimen sequenced was PBMCs. The receptor source for this set is a man aged 40-49 years in good health and CMV-seronegative. Both conserved end residues are part of each CDR3. A D gene is named only where the DNA matches it firmly. Expanded clones get a size class; other rows say once, few or many, or leave the size out.

V	J	D	size	DNA	CDR3
TRBV29-1	TRBJ2-5	NA	NA	TGCAGCGTTGCTTCTATAGAGACCCAGTACTTC	CSVASIETQYF
TRBV11-2	TRBJ1-1	NA	NA	TGTGCCAGCAGCTCTATGGGGGCCACTGAAGCTTTCTTT	CASSSMGATEAFF
TRBV7-9	TRBJ2-3	TRBD2	NA	TGTGCCAGCAGCTTAGAGCGGGGAGGGGATACGCAGTATTTT	CASSLERGGDTQYF
TRBV12-5	TRBJ2-3	NA	NA	TGTGCTAGTGGTTCTCCAGGGGCAGATACGCAGTATTTT	CASGSPGADTQYF
TRBV5-1	TRBJ2-3	TRBD2	NA	TGCGCCAGCAGCAAGACTAGCGGGGGGGCCGATGGAGATACGCAGTATTTT	CASSKTSGGADGDTQYF
TRBV19	TRBJ1-5	NA	NA	TGTGCCAGTAGTATTGATGGGACTCTCAATCAGCCCCAGCATTTT	CASSIDGTLNQPQHF
TRBV19	TRBJ1-2	NA	NA	TGTGCCAGTAGTATCCGCCGGAGGGGCGATGGCTACACCTTC	CASSIRRRGDGYTF
TRBV5-4	TRBJ1-1	NA	NA	TGTGCCAGCAGCTTGAGAGGGACGGGGGCTGAAGCTTTCTTT	CASSLRGTGAEAFF
TRBV11-2	TRBJ2-2	TRBD2	NA	TGTGCCAGCAGCCGGGGAGCGGGGGGCGCGACCGGGGAGCTGTTTTTT	CASSRGAGGATGELFF
TRBV7-2	TRBJ1-2	NA	once	TGTGCCAGCGTGGGCAGTAACTATGGCTACACCTTC	CASVGSNYGYTF
TRBV5-6	TRBJ1-2	NA	NA	TGTGCCAGCAGCTTGTGGGAGAGGGGCTACACCTTC	CASSLWERGYTF
TRBV5-1	TRBJ2-5	TRBD2	NA	TGCGCCAGCAGCTTAGGACTAGCGGGCCAAGAGACCCAGTACTTC	CASSLGLAGQETQYF
TRBV25-1	TRBJ1-2	TRBD1	NA	TGTGCCAGCAGTGGACTACAGGGGAGCTATGGCTACACCTTC	CASSGLQGSYGYTF
TRBV25-1	TRBJ2-7	NA	NA	TGTGCCAGCAGTGGGGGGCTCTACGAGCAGTACTTC	CASSGGLYEQYF
TRBV2	TRBJ1-5	NA	NA	TGTGCCAGCAGGGAGGGACCGGGTTCGAAGGAGCCCCAGCATTTT	CASREGPGSKEPQHF
TRBV5-1	TRBJ1-2	NA	NA	TGCGCCAGCAGCCGTGACGGACAGTATAACTATGGCTACACCTTC	CASSRDGQYNYGYTF
TRBV6-6	TRBJ2-7	TRBD2	NA	TGTGCCAGCACGGGAGCGGGGGCCTCCTACGAGCAGTACTTC	CASTGAGASYEQYF
TRBV10-1	TRBJ2-5	NA	NA	TGCGCCAGCAGTGAGTCGAGGATACTGGAGACCCAGTACTTC	CASSESRILETQYF
TRBV7-2	TRBJ2-7	TRBD1	once	TGTGCCAGCAGCCGGACAGGGGGGACAGACGAGCAGTACTTC	CASSRTGGTDEQYF
TRBV18	TRBJ1-4	NA	NA	TGTGCCAGCTCACCACCGGAGGCCAGCCTTAATGAAAAACTGTTTTTT	CASSPPEASLNEKLFF
TRBV4-3	TRBJ2-5	NA	NA	TGCGCCAGCAGCCAAGATTCCGGAGAGACCCAGTACTTC	CASSQDSGETQYF
TRBV27	TRBJ2-1	TRBD2	few	TGTGCCAGCAGTTTGAGTCTAGCGGGGGTGTTTAACAATGAGCAGTTCTTC	CASSLSLAGVFNNEQFF
TRBV30	TRBJ2-5	TRBD2	NA	TGTGCCTGGAGTGTAAGAACGGGGGGGCGAGAGACCCAGTACTTC	CAWSVRTGGRETQYF